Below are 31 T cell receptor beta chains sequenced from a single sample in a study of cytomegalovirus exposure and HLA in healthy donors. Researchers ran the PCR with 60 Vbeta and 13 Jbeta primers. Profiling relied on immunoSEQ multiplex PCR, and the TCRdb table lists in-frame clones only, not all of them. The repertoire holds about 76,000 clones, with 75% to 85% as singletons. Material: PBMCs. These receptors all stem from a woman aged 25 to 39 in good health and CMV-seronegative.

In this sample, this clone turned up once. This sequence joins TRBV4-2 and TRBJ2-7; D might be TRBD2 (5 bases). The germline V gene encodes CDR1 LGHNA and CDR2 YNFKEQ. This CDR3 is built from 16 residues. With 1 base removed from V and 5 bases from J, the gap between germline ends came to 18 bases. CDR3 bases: TGTGCCAGCAGCCAAGGACGGGATCCGACTCTCGACGAGCAGTACTTC. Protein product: CASSQGRDPTLDEQYF.

The CDR3 DNA reads TGTGCCAGCACCCCAACGGCGACAGGGGGGGAATCTGGGGCCAACGTCCTGACTTTC. This translates into CASTPTATGGESGANVLTF. The chain joins TRBV7-6 to TRBJ2-6; 9 bases are a match to TRBD1. Trimming removed 7 bases from V and 1 base from J; junction bases left unmatched: 14. Germline lookup yields CDR1 SGHVS and CDR2 FNYEAQ. CDR3 length equals 19 residues.

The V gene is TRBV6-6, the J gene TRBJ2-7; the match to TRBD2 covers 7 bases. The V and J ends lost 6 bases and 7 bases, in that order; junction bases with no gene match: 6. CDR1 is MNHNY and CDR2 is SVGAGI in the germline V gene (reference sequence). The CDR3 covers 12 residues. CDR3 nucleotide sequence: TGTGCCAGCAGCCCTGGGACTAAAGAGCAGTACTTC. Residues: CASSPGTKEQYF.

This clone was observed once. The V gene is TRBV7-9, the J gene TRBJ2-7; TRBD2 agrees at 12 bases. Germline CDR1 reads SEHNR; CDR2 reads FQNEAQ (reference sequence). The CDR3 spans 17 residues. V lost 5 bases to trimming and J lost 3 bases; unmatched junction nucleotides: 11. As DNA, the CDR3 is TGTGCCAGCAGCCCCAGACTAGCGGGAGTCTCTAGCTACGAGCAGTACTTC. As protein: CASSPRLAGVSSYEQYF.

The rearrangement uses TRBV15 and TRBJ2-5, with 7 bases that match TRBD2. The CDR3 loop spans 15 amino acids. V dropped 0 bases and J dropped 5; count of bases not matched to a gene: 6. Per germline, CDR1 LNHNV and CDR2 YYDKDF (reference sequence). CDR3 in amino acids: CATSRDIGGGETQYF. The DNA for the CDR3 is TGTGCCACCAGCAGAGATATTGGGGGGGGTGAGACCCAGTACTTC.

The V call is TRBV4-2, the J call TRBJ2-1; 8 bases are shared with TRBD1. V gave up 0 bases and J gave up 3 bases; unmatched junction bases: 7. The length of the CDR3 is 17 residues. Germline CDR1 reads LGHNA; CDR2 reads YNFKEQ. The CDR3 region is CASSQDKQGAFYNEQFF. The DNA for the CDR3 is TGTGCCAGCAGCCAAGATAAGCAGGGGGCGTTCTACAATGAGCAGTTCTTC.

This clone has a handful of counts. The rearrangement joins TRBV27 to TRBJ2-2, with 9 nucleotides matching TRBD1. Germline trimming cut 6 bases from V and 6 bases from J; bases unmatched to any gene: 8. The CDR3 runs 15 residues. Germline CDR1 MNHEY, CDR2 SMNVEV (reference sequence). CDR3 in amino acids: CASSTHRGQAGELFF. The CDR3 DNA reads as TGTGCCAGCAGCACACACAGGGGGCAAGCCGGGGAGCTGTTTTTT.

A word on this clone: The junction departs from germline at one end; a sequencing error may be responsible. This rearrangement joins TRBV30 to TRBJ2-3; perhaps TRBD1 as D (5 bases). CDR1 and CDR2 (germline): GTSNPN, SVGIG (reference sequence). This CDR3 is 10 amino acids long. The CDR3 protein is CAWGPSPHRF. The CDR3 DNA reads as TGTGCCTGGGGTCCGTCCCCCCACAGGTTT.

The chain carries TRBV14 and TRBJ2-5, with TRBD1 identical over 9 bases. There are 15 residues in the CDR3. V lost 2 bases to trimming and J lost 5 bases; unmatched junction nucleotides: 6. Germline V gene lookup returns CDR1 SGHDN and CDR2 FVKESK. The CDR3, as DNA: TGTGCCAGCAGCCAATTCGGGACAGGGATCGAGACCCAGTACTTC. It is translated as CASSQFGTGIETQYF. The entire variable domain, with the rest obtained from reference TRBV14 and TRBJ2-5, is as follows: EAGVTQFPSHSVIEKGQTVTLRCDPISGHDNLYWYRRVMGKEIKFLLHFVKESKQDESGMPNNRFLAERTGGTYSTLKVQPAELEDSGVYFCASSQFGTGIETQYFGPGTRLLVL.

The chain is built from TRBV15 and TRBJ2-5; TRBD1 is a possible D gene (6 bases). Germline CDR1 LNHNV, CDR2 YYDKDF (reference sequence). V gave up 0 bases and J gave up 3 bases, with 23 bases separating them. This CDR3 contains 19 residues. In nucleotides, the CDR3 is TGTGCCACCAGCAGAGATTGGGGCTTAGACGCGGACAGAAAAGAGACCCAGTACTTC. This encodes CATSRDWGLDADRKETQYF. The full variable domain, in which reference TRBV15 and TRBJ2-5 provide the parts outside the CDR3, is DAMVIQNPRYQVTQFGKPVTLSCSQTLNHNVMYWYQQKSSQAPKLLFHYYDKDFNNEADTPDNFQSRRPNTSFCFLDIRSPGLGDTAMYLCATSRDWGLDADRKETQYFGPGTRLLVL.

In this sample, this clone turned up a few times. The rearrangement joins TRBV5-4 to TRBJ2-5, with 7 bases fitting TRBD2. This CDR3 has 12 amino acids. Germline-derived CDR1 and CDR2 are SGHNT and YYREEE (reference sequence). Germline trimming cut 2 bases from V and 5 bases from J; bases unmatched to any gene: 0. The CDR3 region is CASSFGRETQYF. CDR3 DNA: TGTGCCAGCAGCTTCGGGAGGGAGACCCAGTACTTC.

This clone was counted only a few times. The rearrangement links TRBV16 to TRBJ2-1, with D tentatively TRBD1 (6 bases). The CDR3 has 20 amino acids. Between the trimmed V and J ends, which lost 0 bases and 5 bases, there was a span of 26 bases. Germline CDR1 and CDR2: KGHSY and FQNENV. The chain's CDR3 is CASSQSGAGTITYTNNEQFF. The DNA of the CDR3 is TGTGCCAGCAGCCAATCGGGGGCAGGAACCATCACCTATACGAACAATGAGCAGTTCTTC. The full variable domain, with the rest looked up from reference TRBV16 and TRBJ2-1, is GEEVAQTPKHLVRGEGQKAKLYCAPIKGHSYVFWYQQVLKNEFKFLISFQNENVFDETGMPKERFSAKCLPNSPCSLEIQATKLEDSAVYFCASSQSGAGTITYTNNEQFFGPGTRLTVL.

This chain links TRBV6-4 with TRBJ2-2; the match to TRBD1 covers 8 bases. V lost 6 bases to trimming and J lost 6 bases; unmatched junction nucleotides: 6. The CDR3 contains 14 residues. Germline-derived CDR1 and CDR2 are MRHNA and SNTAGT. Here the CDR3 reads CASRRDRSAGELFF. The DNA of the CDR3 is TGTGCCAGCAGAAGGGACAGGAGCGCCGGGGAGCTGTTTTTT.

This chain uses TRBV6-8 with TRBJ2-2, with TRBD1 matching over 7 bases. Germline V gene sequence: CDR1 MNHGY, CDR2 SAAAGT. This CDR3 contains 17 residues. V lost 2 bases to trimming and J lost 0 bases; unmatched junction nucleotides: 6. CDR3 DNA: TGTGCCAGCAGTTACACCGAGGGACAGACGAACACCGGGGAGCTGTTTTTT. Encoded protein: CASSYTEGQTNTGELFF.

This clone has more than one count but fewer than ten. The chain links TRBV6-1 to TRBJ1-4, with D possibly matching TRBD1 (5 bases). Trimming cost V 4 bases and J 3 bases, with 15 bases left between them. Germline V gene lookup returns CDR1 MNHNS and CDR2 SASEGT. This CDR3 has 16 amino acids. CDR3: CASSAQQVLPNEKLFF. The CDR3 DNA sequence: TGTGCCAGCAGTGCCCAACAGGTTCTCCCTAATGAAAAACTGTTTTTT.

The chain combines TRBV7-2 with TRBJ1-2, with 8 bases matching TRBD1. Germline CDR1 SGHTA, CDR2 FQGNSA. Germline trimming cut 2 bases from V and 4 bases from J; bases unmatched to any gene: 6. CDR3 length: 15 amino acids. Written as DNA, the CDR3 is TGTGCCAGCAGCTTAACATTCACAGGGGGCTATGGCTACACCTTC. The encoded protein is CASSLTFTGGYGYTF.

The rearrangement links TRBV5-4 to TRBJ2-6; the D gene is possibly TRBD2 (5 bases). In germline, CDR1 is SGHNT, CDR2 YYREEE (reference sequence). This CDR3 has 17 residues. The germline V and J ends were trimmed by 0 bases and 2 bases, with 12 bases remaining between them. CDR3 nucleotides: TGTGCCAGCAGCTTGGTCGGGATCCATGCTGGGGCCAACGTCCTGACTTTC. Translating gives CASSLVGIHAGANVLTF.

The DNA for the CDR3 is TGTGCCAGTAGTATCTCCGAGGGAAGTAGGACAGCCTACAATGAGCAGTTCTTC. Its translation: CASSISEGSRTAYNEQFF. V gene TRBV19 combines with J gene TRBJ2-1; D is perhaps TRBD1 (6 bases). The CDR3 totals 18 residues. Germline CDR1 and CDR2: LNHDA and SQIVND (reference sequence). Between the trimmed V and J ends, which lost 3 bases and 2 bases, there was a span of 20 bases.

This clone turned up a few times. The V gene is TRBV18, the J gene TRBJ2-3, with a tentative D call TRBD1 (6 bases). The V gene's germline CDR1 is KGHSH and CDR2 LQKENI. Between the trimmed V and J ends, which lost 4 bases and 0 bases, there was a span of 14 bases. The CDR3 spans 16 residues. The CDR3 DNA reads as TGTGCCAGCTCACTCGCCGGGACAACTAGCACAGATACGCAGTATTTT. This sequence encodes CASSLAGTTSTDTQYF.

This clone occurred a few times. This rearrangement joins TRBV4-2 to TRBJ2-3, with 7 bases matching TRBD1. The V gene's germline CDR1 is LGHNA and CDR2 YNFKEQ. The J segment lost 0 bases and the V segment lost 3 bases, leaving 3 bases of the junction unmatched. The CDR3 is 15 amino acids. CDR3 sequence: CASSQRQGSTDTQYF. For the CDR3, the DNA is TGTGCCAGCAGCCAGAGACAGGGAAGCACAGATACGCAGTATTTT.

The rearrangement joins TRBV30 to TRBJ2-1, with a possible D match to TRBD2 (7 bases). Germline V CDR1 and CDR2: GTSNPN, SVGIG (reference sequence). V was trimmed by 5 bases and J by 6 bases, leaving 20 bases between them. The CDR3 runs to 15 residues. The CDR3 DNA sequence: TGTGCCTGGTCCTGGGGGGGGGCTTTGCCCAATGAGCAGTTCTTC. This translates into CAWSWGGALPNEQFF.

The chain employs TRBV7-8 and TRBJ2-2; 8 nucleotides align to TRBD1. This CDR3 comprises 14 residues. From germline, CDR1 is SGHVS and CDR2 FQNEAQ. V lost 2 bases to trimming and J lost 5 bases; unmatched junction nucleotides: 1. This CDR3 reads CASSLTGGTGELFF. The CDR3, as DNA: TGTGCCAGCAGCTTAACAGGGGGGACCGGGGAGCTGTTTTTT. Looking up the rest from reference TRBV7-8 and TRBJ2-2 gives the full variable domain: GAGVSQSPRYKVAKRGQDVALRCDPISGHVSLFWYQQALGQGPEFLTYFQNEAQLDKSGLPSDRFFAERPEGSVSTLKIQRTQQEDSAVYLCASSLTGGTGELFFGEGSRLTVL.

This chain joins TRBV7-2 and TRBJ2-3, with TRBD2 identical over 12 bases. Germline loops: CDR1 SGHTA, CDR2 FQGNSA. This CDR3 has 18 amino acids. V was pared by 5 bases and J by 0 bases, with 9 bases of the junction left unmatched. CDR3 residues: CASSVISSGGVSTDTQYF. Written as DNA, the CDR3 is TGTGCCAGCAGCGTCATATCTAGCGGGGGGGTTAGCACAGATACGCAGTATTTT.

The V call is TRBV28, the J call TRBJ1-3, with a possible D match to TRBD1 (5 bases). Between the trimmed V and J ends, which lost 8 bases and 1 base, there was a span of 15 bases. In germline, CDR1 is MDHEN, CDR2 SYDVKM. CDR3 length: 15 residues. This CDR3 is CASCRGLLSGNTIYF. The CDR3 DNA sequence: TGTGCCAGCTGCCGGGGACTCCTGTCTGGAAACACCATATATTTT. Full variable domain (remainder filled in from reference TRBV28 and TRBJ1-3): DVKVTQSSRYLVKRTGEKVFLECVQDMDHENMFWYRQDPGLGLRLIYFSYDVKMKEKGDIPEGYSVSREKKERFSLILESASTNQTSMYLCASCRGLLSGNTIYFGEGSWLTVV.

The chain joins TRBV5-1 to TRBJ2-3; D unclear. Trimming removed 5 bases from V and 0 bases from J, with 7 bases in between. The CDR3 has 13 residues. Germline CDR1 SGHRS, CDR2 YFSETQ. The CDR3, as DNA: TGCGCCAGCAGTTCGACTAGCACAGATACGCAGTATTTT. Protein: CASSSTSTDTQYF.

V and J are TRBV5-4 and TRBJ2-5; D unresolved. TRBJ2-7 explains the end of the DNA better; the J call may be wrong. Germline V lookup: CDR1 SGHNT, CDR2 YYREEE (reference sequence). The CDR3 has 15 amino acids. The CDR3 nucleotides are TGTGCCAGCAGCTCCGGTGCGAGGAGTGCGTACGAGCAGTACTTC. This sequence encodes CASSSGARSAYEQYF.

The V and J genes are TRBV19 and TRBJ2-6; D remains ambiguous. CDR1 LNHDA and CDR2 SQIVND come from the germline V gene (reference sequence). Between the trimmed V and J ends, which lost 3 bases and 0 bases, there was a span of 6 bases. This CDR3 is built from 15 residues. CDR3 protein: CASSILSSGANVLTF. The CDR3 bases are TGTGCCAGTAGTATCCTAAGCTCTGGGGCCAACGTCCTGACTTTC.

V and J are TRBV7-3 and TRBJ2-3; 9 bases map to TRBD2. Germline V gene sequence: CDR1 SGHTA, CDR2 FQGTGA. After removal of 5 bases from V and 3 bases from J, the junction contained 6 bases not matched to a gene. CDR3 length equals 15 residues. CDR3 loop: CASSLPTSGTDTQYF. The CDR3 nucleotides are TGTGCCAGCAGCCTCCCGACTAGCGGAACAGATACGCAGTATTTT. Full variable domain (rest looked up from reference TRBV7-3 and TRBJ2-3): GAGVSQTPSNKVTEKGKYVELRCDPISGHTALYWYRQSLGQGPEFLIYFQGTGAADDSGLPNDRFFAVRPEGSVSTLKIQRTERGDSAVYLCASSLPTSGTDTQYFGPGTRLTVL.

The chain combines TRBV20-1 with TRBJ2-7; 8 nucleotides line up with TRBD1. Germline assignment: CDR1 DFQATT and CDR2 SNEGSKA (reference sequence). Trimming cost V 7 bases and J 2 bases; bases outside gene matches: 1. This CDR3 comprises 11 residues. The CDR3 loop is CSGGQAYEQYF. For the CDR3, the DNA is TGCAGTGGGGGACAGGCCTACGAGCAGTACTTC.

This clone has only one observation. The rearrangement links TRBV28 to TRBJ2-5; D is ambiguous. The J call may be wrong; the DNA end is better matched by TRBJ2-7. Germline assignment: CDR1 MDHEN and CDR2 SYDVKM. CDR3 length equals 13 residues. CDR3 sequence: CASRAGAAYEQYF. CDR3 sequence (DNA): TGTGCCAGCAGGGCCGGTGCGGCCTACGAGCAGTACTTC.

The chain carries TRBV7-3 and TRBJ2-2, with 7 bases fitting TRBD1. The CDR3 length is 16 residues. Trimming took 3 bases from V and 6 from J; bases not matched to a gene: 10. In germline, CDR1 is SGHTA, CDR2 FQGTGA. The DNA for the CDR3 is TGTGCCAGCAGCTTCGGACAGGTTGAGGTTTCCGGGGAGCTGTTTTTT. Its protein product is CASSFGQVEVSGELFF.